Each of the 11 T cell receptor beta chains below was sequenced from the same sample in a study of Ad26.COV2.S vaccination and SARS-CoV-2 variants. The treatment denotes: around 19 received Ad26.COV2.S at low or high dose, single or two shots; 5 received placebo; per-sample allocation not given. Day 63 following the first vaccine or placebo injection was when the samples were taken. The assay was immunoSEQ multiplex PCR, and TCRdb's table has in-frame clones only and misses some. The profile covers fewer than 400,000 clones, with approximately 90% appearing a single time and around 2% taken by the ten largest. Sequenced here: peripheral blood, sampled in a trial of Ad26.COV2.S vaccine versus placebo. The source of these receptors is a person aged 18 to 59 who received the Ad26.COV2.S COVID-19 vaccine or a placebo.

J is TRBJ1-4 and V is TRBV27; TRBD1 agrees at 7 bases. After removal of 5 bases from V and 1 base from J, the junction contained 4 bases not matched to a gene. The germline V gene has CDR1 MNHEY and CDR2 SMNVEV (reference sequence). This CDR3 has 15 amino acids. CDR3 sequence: CASSLYRGTNEKLFF. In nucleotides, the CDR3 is TGTGCCAGCAGTCTCTACAGGGGAACTAATGAAAAACTGTTTTTT.

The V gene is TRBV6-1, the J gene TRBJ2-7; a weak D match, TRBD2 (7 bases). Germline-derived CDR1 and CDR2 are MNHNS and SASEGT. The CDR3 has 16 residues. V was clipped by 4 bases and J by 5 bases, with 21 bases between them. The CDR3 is CASSALGGGRIHEQYF. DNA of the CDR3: TGTGCCAGCAGTGCCCTGGGAGGGGGGCGTATCCACGAGCAGTACTTC.

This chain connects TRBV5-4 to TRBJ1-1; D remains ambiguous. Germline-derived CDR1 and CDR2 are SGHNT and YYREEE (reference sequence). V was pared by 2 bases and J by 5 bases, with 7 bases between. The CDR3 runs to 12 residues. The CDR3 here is CASSFRGTEAFF. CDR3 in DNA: TGTGCCAGCAGCTTCCGGGGAACTGAAGCTTTCTTT.

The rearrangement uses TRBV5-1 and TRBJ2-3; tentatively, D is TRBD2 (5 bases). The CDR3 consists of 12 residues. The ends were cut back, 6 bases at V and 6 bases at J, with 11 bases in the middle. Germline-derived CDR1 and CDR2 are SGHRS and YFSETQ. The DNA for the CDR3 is TGCGCCAGCACCCGGACTGGGGATACGCAGTATTTT. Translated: CASTRTGDTQYF.

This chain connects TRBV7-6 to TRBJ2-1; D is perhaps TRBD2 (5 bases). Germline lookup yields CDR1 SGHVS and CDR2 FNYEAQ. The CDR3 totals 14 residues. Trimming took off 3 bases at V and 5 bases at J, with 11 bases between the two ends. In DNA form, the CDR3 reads TGTGCCAGCAGCTTGAGCCCGCGGGACAATGAGCAGTTCTTC. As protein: CASSLSPRDNEQFF.

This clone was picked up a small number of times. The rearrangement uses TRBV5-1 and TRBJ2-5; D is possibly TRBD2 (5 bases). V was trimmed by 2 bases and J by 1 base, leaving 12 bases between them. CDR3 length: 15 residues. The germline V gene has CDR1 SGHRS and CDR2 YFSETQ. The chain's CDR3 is CASSFSGIAQETQYF. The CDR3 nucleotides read TGCGCCAGCAGCTTTTCCGGGATAGCCCAAGAGACCCAGTACTTC.

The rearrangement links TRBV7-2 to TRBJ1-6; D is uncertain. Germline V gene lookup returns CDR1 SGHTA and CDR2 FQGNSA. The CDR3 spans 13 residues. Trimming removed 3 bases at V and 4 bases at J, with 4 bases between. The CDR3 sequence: CASSFPYNSPLHF. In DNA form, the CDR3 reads TGTGCCAGCAGCTTCCCGTATAATTCACCCCTCCACTTT. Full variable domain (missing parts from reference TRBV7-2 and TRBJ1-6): GAGVSQSPSNKVTEKGKDVELRCDPISGHTALYWYRQSLGQGLEFLIYFQGNSAPDKSGLPSDRFSAERTGGSVSTLTIQRTQQEDSAVYLCASSFPYNSPLHFGNGTRLTVT.

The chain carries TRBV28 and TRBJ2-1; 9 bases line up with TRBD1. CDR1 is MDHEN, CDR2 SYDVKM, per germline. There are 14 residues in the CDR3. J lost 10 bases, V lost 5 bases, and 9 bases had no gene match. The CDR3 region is CASSRGQGSREQFF. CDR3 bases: TGTGCCAGCAGTAGAGGACAGGGGTCACGGGAGCAGTTCTTC.

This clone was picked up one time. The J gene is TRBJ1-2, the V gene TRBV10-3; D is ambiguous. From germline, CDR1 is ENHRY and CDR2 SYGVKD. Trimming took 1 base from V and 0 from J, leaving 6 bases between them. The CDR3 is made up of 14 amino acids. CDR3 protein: CAISEYSTNYGYTF. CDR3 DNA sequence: TGTGCCATCAGTGAGTACTCAACTAACTATGGCTACACCTTC.

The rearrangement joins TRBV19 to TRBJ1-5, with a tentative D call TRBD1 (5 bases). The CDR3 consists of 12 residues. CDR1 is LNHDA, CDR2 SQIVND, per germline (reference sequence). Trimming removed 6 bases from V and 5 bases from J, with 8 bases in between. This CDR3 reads CASSGADQPQHF. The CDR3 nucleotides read TGTGCCAGTAGCGGGGCGGATCAGCCCCAGCATTTT.

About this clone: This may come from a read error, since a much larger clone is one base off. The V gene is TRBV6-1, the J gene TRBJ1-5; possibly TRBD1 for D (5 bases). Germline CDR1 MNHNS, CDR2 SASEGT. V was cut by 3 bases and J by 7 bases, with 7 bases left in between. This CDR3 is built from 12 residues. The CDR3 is CASSDRDQPQHF. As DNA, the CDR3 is TGTGCCAGCAGTGACAGGGACCAGCCCCAGCATTTT.